The 3 T cell receptor beta chains reported below all come from one sample, sequenced in a study of shared clonotypes between healthy human individuals. The data were produced by immunoSEQ multiplex PCR, yet TCRdb's version contains in-frame clones alone and is incomplete. The sample shows under 600,000 clones, about 79% of them seen only once. The sequencing sample was made of PBMCs. Receptor source: a woman aged 40 to 50 in good health. Some clones in this sample may be carry-over from other donors' samples.

Ten or more counts support this clone. This rearrangement joins TRBV27 to TRBJ2-5; D gene unclear. This CDR3 contains 13 residues. Germline loops: CDR1 MNHEY, CDR2 SMNVEV (reference sequence). V lost 6 bases and J 2 bases, leaving 10 bases between the germline ends. This CDR3 is CASRVRGQETQYF. The CDR3 nucleotides read TGTGCCAGCAGAGTTCGCGGACAAGAGACCCAGTACTTC.

The V and J genes are TRBV4-1 and TRBJ2-7, with unresolved D. CDR3 size: 16 residues. Trimming removed 0 bases from V and 1 base from J, with 13 bases in between. The germline CDR1 and CDR2 sequences are MGHRA and YSYEKL. CDR3 DNA sequence: TGCGCCAGCAGCCAAGAGTTCTCACCGACTTCCTACGAGCAGTACTTC. It translates to CASSQEFSPTSYEQYF.

The chain couples TRBV7-3 to TRBJ2-4; 7 bases agree with TRBD2. Looked up from germline, CDR1 is SGHTA and CDR2 is FQGTGA. Trimming removed 1 base from V and 1 base from J; junction bases left unmatched: 13. CDR3 size: 19 residues. CDR3 bases: TGTGCCAGCAGCTTAAAGTTGGGGGAGGGCCGTAGCGCCAAAAACATTCAGTACTTC. It translates to CASSLKLGEGRSAKNIQYF.